The 29 T cell receptor beta chains below come from one sample, sequenced in a study of blood T cell repertoires in COVID-19. Using immunoSEQ multiplex PCR, the repertoire was profiled, and TCRdb retains in-frame clones only, with some absent. The table records 250,000 to 300,000 clones, approximately 91% of them present only once. The material sequenced was peripheral blood. The receptors derive from a woman aged 55-70 years with acute or convalescent COVID-19.

The chain recombines TRBV2 with TRBJ2-1, with 10 nucleotides matching TRBD1. V dropped 3 bases and J dropped 8; count of bases not matched to a gene: 7. This CDR3 has 15 amino acids. Germline CDR1 reads SNHLY; CDR2 reads FYNNEI. The CDR3 sequence: CASSEADRGGDEQFF. CDR3 coding DNA: TGTGCCAGCAGTGAGGCGGACAGGGGGGGCGATGAGCAGTTCTTC. Combining the CDR3 with reference TRBV2 and TRBJ2-1 gives the whole variable domain EPEVTQTPSHQVTQMGQEVILRCVPISNHLYFYWYRQILGQKVEFLVSFYNNEISEKSEIFDDQFSVERPDGSNFTLKIRSTKLEDSAMYFCASSEADRGGDEQFFGPGTRLTVL.

This rearrangement joins TRBV5-1 to TRBJ1-6; D gene uncertain. This CDR3 has 15 amino acids. V shed 0 bases and J shed 8 bases, with 12 bases lying between them. Germline V lookup: CDR1 SGHRS, CDR2 YFSETQ. DNA for the CDR3: TGCGCCAGCAGCTTGGGAGCCGGTTTCGATTCACCCCTCCACTTT. Its translation: CASSLGAGFDSPLHF.

In its sample, this clone was seen once. The V gene is TRBV9, the J gene TRBJ2-7; 8 bases are a match to TRBD2. Germline-derived CDR1 and CDR2 are SGDLS and YYNGEE. V shed 7 bases and J 1 base; nucleotides not matched to a gene: 10. The CDR3 has 15 residues. The CDR3 DNA reads TGTGCCAGCTCGCTCTCGGCTAGCGGGTCCTACGAGCAGTACTTC. This sequence encodes CASSLSASGSYEQYF.

Written as DNA, the CDR3 is TGTGCCAGCAGTGGGACTAGCGGGAGGGCGAACACCGGGGAGCTGTTTTTT. Residues: CASSGTSGRANTGELFF. This chain links TRBV2 with TRBJ2-2, with 15 bases aligning to TRBD2. Trimming cost V 4 bases and J 0 bases; bases outside gene matches: 0. Germline loops: CDR1 SNHLY, CDR2 FYNNEI. The length of the CDR3 is 17 residues.

CDR3 loop: CASSPRRESYNEQFF. CDR3 bases: TGTGCCAGCAGCCCCCGCCGGGAGTCCTACAATGAGCAGTTCTTC. The chain carries TRBV7-2 and TRBJ2-1; D possibly corresponds to TRBD2 (6 bases). The CDR3 length is 15 residues. Germline-derived CDR1 and CDR2 are SGHTA and FQGNSA. V dropped 5 bases and J dropped 1 base, with 12 bases sitting between them.

This chain connects TRBV7-2 to TRBJ2-1; 7 positions match TRBD1. The V gene's germline CDR1 is SGHTA and CDR2 FQGNSA. The CDR3 contains 15 residues. The J segment lost 1 base and the V segment lost 5 bases, leaving 5 bases of the junction unmatched. CDR3 sequence reads: CASSLRTGSYNEQFF. For the CDR3, the DNA is TGTGCCAGCAGCCTCAGGACAGGTTCCTACAATGAGCAGTTCTTC.

The genes are TRBV7-8 and TRBJ2-1, with TRBD2 matching over 12 bases. Germline loops: CDR1 SGHVS, CDR2 FQNEAQ. After removal of 4 bases from V and 13 bases from J, the junction contained 5 bases not matched to a gene. The CDR3 is 13 residues long. CDR3 DNA sequence: TGTGCCAGCAGCTCCGGACTAGCGGGAAAACAGTTCTTC. Amino acids: CASSSGLAGKQFF.

This clone was found once. The chain joins TRBV29-1 to TRBJ2-7, with 7 bases that match TRBD1. V lost 6 bases to trimming and J lost 3 bases; unmatched junction nucleotides: 8. Germline V gene lookup returns CDR1 SQVTM and CDR2 ANQGSEA. CDR3 size: 13 residues. CDR3 residues: CSVVPTGHYEQYF. The DNA for the CDR3 is TGCAGCGTGGTGCCGACAGGGCACTACGAGCAGTACTTC.

CDR3 region: CASGWGQANYGYTF. Here the CDR3 DNA reads TGTGCCAGCGGATGGGGACAGGCGAACTATGGCTACACCTTC. This sequence joins TRBV25-1 and TRBJ1-2, with 8 bases aligning to TRBD1. The V segment lost 8 bases and the J segment 2 bases; nucleotides outside the gene matches: 7. The CDR3 totals 14 residues. Germline lookup yields CDR1 MGHDK and CDR2 SYGVNS.

The chain couples TRBV28 to TRBJ1-1; D is possibly TRBD1 (5 bases). V was pared by 3 bases and J by 0 bases, with 17 bases between. Germline values: CDR1 MDHEN, CDR2 SYDVKM. This CDR3 has 17 amino acids. The CDR3 DNA follows: TGTGCCAGCAGTTTCTACCTGGGGCAGGAAATGAACACTGAAGCTTTCTTT. Translating it yields CASSFYLGQEMNTEAFF.

This chain connects TRBV5-8 to TRBJ2-5; 8 nucleotides align to TRBD2. Trimming at V came to 5 bases and at J to 1 base, leaving 10 bases not matched to a gene. The germline V gene has CDR1 SGHTS and CDR2 YDEGEE. The CDR3 length is 16 residues. The CDR3 loop is CASSGGLAGFQETQYF. The CDR3 DNA sequence: TGTGCCAGCAGTGGGGGGCTAGCGGGTTTCCAAGAGACCCAGTACTTC. Using reference TRBV5-8 and TRBJ2-5 for the parts outside the CDR3, the full variable domain is EAGVTQSPTHLIKTRGQQATLRCSPISGHTSVYWYQQALGLGLQFLLWYDEGEERNRGNFPPRFSGRQFPNYSSELNVNALELEDSALYLCASSGGLAGFQETQYFGPGTRLLVL.

Worth noting for this clone: Other DNA sequences within the sample encode an identical CDR3. This chain connects TRBV7-3 to TRBJ1-6; D uncertain. The CDR3 is 14 residues long. V lost 5 bases and J 6 bases, leaving 11 bases between the germline ends. Germline loops: CDR1 SGHTA, CDR2 FQGTGA. CDR3 sequence: CASSLQGGNSPLHF. The CDR3 bases are TGTGCCAGCAGCCTTCAAGGAGGTAATTCACCCCTCCACTTT.

The rearrangement links TRBV4-2 to TRBJ2-3; TRBD1 is a possible D gene (5 bases). Germline CDR1 LGHNA, CDR2 YNFKEQ. Between the trimmed V and J ends, which lost 0 bases and 6 bases, there was a span of 7 bases. This CDR3 contains 13 residues. CDR3 residues: CASSQEHRDTQYF. DNA of the CDR3: TGTGCCAGCAGCCAAGAACACAGGGATACGCAGTATTTT.

The chain joins TRBV25-1 to TRBJ2-7; D remains ambiguous. Trimming removed 2 bases at V and 2 bases at J, with 10 bases between. CDR3 length: 14 residues. Germline assignment: CDR1 MGHDK and CDR2 SYGVNS. The CDR3 nucleotides are TGTGCCAGCAGTGAAGCCAGGCCCCCCTACGAGCAGTACTTC. It encodes CASSEARPPYEQYF.

The chain couples TRBV4-2 to TRBJ2-1; tentatively, D is TRBD2 (6 bases). Between the trimmed V and J ends, which lost 1 base and 9 bases, there was a span of 19 bases. Germline CDR1 and CDR2: LGHNA and YNFKEQ. This CDR3 has 16 residues. CDR3 sequence reads: CASSQAVGGSPSEQFF. In DNA, the CDR3 is TGTGCCAGCAGCCAAGCCGTAGGAGGGAGTCCAAGTGAGCAGTTCTTC.

The chain carries TRBV28 and TRBJ1-2, with 7 bases that match TRBD1. This CDR3 contains 15 residues. Germline assignment: CDR1 MDHEN and CDR2 SYDVKM. V lost 5 bases and J lost 7; bases outside the gene matches: 13. The CDR3 spells CASSVKTGVLFGYTF. CDR3 DNA: TGTGCCAGCAGTGTAAAAACAGGGGTCTTGTTTGGCTACACCTTC.

This clone showed up just a few times. The gene calls are TRBV2 and TRBJ1-2; 9 bases align to TRBD1. This CDR3 region has 14 residues. V lost 7 bases, J lost 13 bases, and 16 bases stayed unmatched. The V gene's germline CDR1 is SNHLY and CDR2 FYNNEI. The CDR3: CASTPGTGTPALTF. Here the CDR3 DNA reads TGTGCCAGCACACCCGGGACAGGGACTCCCGCTCTCACCTTC.

The CDR3 loop is CASRPAGTAYNEQFF. In nucleotides, the CDR3 is TGTGCCAGCAGGCCAGCGGGAACGGCCTACAATGAGCAGTTCTTC. The chain couples TRBV7-3 to TRBJ2-1, with 7 bases fitting TRBD2. V lost 6 bases to trimming and J lost 2 bases; unmatched junction nucleotides: 7. CDR3 size: 15 residues. CDR1 and CDR2 (germline): SGHTA, FQGTGA.

V gene TRBV4-2 combines with J gene TRBJ2-3, with 7 bases matching TRBD2. The CDR3 sequence is 16 residues long. J lost 5 bases, V lost 2 bases, and 10 bases had no gene match. Germline CDR1 LGHNA, CDR2 YNFKEQ. CDR3 sequence reads: CASSQKREAGIDTQYF. In nucleotides, the CDR3 is TGTGCCAGCAGCCAAAAAAGGGAAGCGGGAATAGATACGCAGTATTTT.

The CDR3 reads CASSDTTQPQHF. The CDR3 DNA follows: TGTGCCAGCAGCGATACAACTCAGCCCCAGCATTTT. This rearrangement joins TRBV6-2 or TRBV6-3 to TRBJ1-5; D unresolved. The germline CDR1 and CDR2 sequences are MNHEY and SVGEGT. CDR3 length: 12 amino acids. The germline V and J ends were trimmed by 6 bases and 6 bases, with 9 bases remaining between them.

V gene TRBV9 combines with J gene TRBJ2-1, with TRBD2 matching 7 bases. Trimming at V came to 4 bases and at J to 5 bases, leaving 12 bases not matched to a gene. In germline, CDR1 is SGDLS, CDR2 YYNGEE. The CDR3 is 16 residues long. This CDR3 is CASSPERSSGNNEQFF. The CDR3 DNA reads as TGTGCCAGCAGCCCAGAGAGGTCTAGCGGTAACAATGAGCAGTTCTTC.

The rearrangement uses TRBV6-5 and TRBJ1-3, with D perhaps TRBD1 (5 bases). This CDR3 region has 15 residues. V was clipped by 2 bases and J by 0 bases, with 8 bases between them. Germline V CDR1 and CDR2: MNHEY, SVGAGI. CDR3 sequence: CASSYPQGSGNTIYF. The CDR3 coding sequence is TGTGCCAGCAGTTACCCTCAGGGCTCTGGAAACACCATATATTTT.

V gene TRBV2 combines with J gene TRBJ1-5; D is unclear. The germline V gene encodes CDR1 SNHLY and CDR2 FYNNEI. This CDR3 has 15 amino acids. Trimming pared 4 bases from V and 2 bases from J, leaving 12 bases between. The CDR3 coding sequence is TGTGCCAGCAGTGGACGGGGAGGTGGCAATCAGCCCCAGCATTTT. It codes for CASSGRGGGNQPQHF.

The rearrangement uses TRBV5-1 and TRBJ1-1; D possibly corresponds to TRBD1 (5 bases). Germline CDR1 SGHRS, CDR2 YFSETQ. There are 15 residues in the CDR3. Trimming shortened V by 4 bases and J by 5 bases, and 18 bases separated the two germline ends. The CDR3 sequence: CASSPEAGGWTEAFF. The CDR3 DNA sequence: TGCGCCAGCAGCCCGGAGGCGGGGGGGTGGACTGAAGCTTTCTTT.

The chain uses TRBV19 and TRBJ1-5; D gene uncertain. The CDR3 runs 15 residues. V lost 3 bases and J lost 4, with 13 bases in between. Germline V gene data show CDR1 as LNHDA and CDR2 as SQIVND (reference sequence). Written as DNA, the CDR3 is TGTGCCAGTAGTATCACGCAGCTGAGGAATCAGCCCCAGCATTTT. This codes for CASSITQLRNQPQHF.

The V gene is TRBV28, the J gene TRBJ2-5; the D gene is possibly TRBD2 (5 bases). The germline gives CDR1 MDHEN, CDR2 SYDVKM. The CDR3 is made up of 14 amino acids. The germline V and J ends were trimmed by 2 bases and 0 bases, with 7 bases remaining between them. The CDR3 loop is CASSLVGDQETQYF. The CDR3 DNA sequence: TGTGCCAGCAGTTTAGTCGGGGACCAAGAGACCCAGTACTTC.

CDR3 region: CASRSGGQGARGYTF. DNA of the CDR3: TGTGCCAGCAGGTCAGGGGGACAGGGGGCGCGTGGCTACACCTTC. V is TRBV27 and J is TRBJ1-2; 12 positions match TRBD1. The CDR3 spans 15 residues. CDR1 and CDR2 from the germline V gene are MNHEY and SMNVEV (reference sequence). J gave up 7 bases and V 6 bases, and 9 bases lay outside the gene matches.

The genes are TRBV12-2 and TRBJ1-1; TRBD1, the table's D call, was not compared with the DNA. TRBV12-2 is recorded as a pseudogene. The CDR3 loop spans 15 amino acids. The CDR3 nucleotides read TGTGCAAGTCGCTTTCCGACAGGGGAAAACACTGAAGCTTTCTTT. Encoded protein: CASRFPTGENTEAFF.

The V and J genes are TRBV7-2 and TRBJ1-2, with 8 bases that match TRBD1. The CDR3 sequence is 14 residues long. V lost 4 bases and J lost 6; bases outside the gene matches: 7. Looked up from germline, CDR1 is SGHTA and CDR2 is FQGNSA. CDR3 coding DNA: TGTGCCAGCAGCTACCCGACAGGGGCAGATGGCTACACCTTC. It is translated as CASSYPTGADGYTF.